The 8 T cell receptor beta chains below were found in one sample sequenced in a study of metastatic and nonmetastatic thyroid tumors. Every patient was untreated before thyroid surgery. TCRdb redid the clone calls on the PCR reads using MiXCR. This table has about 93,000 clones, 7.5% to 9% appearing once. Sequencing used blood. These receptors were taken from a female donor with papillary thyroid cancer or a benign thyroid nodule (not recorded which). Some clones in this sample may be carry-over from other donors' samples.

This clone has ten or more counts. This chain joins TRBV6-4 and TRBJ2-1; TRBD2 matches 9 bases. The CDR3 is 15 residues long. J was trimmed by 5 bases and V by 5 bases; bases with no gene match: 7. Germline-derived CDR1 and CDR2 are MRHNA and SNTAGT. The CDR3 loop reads CASSSLAGENNEQFF. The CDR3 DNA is TGTGCCAGCAGTTCCTTAGCGGGGGAGAACAATGAGCAGTTCTTC.

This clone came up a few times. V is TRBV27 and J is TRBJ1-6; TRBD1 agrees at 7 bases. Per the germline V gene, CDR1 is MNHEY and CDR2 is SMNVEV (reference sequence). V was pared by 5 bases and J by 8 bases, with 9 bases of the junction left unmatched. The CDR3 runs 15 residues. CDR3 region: CASSPTGFSYSPLHF. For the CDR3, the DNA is TGTGCCAGCAGTCCGACAGGGTTTTCTTATTCACCCCTCCACTTT.

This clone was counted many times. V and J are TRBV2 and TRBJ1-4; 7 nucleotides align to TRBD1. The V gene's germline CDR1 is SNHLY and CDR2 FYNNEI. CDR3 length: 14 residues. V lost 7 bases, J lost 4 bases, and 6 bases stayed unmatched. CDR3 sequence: CASTVDRHNEKLFF. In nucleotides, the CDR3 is TGTGCCAGCACCGTGGACAGGCATAATGAAAAACTGTTTTTT.

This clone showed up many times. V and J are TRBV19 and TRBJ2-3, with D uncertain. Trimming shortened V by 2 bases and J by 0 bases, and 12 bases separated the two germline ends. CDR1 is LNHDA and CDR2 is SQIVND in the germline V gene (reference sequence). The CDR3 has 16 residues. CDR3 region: CASSILAASSTDTQYF. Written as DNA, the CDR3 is TGTGCCAGTAGTATATTAGCAGCCTCTAGCACAGATACGCAGTATTTT.

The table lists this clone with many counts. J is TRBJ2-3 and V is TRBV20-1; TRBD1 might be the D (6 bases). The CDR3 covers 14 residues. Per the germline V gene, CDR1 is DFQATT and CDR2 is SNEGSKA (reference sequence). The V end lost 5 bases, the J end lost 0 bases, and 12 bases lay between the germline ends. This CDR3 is CSAGDKGSTDTQYF. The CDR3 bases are TGCAGTGCTGGGGACAAGGGTAGCACAGATACGCAGTATTTT.

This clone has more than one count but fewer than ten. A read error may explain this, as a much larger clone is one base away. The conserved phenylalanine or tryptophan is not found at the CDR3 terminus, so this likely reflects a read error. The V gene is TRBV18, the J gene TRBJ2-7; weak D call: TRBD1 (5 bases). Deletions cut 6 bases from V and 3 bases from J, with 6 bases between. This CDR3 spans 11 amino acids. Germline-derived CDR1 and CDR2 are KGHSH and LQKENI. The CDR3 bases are TGTGCCAGCTCCGACAGCTACGAGCAGTACCTC. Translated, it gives CASSDSYEQYL.

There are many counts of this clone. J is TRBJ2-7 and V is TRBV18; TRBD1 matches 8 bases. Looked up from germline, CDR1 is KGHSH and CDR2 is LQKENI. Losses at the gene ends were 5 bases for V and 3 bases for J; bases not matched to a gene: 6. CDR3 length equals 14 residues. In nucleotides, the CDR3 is TGTGCCAGCTCAAACCGGGACAGGAGCTACGAGCAGTACTTC. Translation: CASSNRDRSYEQYF. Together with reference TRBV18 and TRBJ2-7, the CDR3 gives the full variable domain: NAGVMQNPRHLVRRRGQEARLRCSPMKGHSHVYWYRQLPEEGLKFMVYLQKENIIDESGMPKERFSAEFPKEGPSILRIQQVVRGDSAAYFCASSNRDRSYEQYFGPGTRLTVT.

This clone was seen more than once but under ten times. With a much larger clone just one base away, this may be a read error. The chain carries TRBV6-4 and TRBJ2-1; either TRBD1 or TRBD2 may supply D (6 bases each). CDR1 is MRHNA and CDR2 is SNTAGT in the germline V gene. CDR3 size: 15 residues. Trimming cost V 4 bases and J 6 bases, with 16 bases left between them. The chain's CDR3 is CASSVSHREVNEQFF. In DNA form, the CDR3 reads TGTGCCAGCAGTGTGTCGCACAGGGAGGTCAATGAGCAGTTCTTC.